This T cell receptor (beta chain) was retrieved from a study of metastatic and nonmetastatic thyroid tumors (dated by TCRdb to the early 2020s). For the wider study: Repertoires were compared across peripheral blood and tumor or nodule tissue samples from malignant and benign thyroid patients.

Library construction relied on PCR. TCRdb shows the sequencer as Illumina HiSeq 4000. High-throughput sequencing was used to profile the CDR3 region of the TCR beta-chain in every patient. In the original analysis: CDR3 differences across clinicopathological groups were used to build a classifier for discriminating distant-metastatic papillary thyroid cancer patients. Repertoire diversity was assessed with the Shannon index, and tumor-blood repertoire similarity with the Morisita-Horn index. Through fastp at Q25 and MiXCR, TCRdb rebuilt clones from the public reads, retaining in-frame beta chains. It is TCRdb's table, rather than the study itself, that gives the V and J calls and clone size. The sample includes about 16,000 clones, with about 32% observed a single time. The top ten constitute around 13% of the sample. This clone is medium-sized (0.01 to 0.1%) in its sample. No antigen is known for it. Per-nucleotide qualities are absent, and no much larger clonotype sits a single base away.

V ends up 3 bases short and J 2 bases short, with an unmatched junction base count of 13. From the cysteine through the phenylalanine, the CDR3 covers 18 amino acids. The sequence is cut down to CDR3 DNA, 54 bases in frame from base 1. Sequences LGHNT (CDR1) and FRNRAP (CDR2) are obtained from the germline V gene. No patient had received any treatment before thyroid surgery. The study retrospectively analysed patient clinical samples collected from about 2012 to 2019 using T-cell receptor beta sequencing. General findings and caveats noted by the study authors: In both blood and tumor samples, TCR beta diversity was reported to be significantly higher in malignant tumors than in benign nodules.

The rearrangement combines TRBV12-5 with TRBJ2-3; TRBD2 lines up with 8 middle nucleotides. The TCR was taken from a male donor with papillary thyroid cancer or a benign thyroid nodule (not recorded which). Some clones in this sample may be carry-over from other donors' samples. Sequenced material: tumor tissue. Here the CDR3 is given as CASGLSGRADPITDTQYF. The bases read TGTGCTAGTGGTTTATCCGGGAGGGCCGACCCTATCACAGATACGCAGTATTTT.